What follows are 9 T cell receptor beta chains derived from one specimen sequenced in a study of cytomegalovirus exposure and HLA in healthy donors. With 60 Vbeta and 13 Jbeta primers, the PCR was carried out. Produced via immunoSEQ multiplex PCR; TCRdb's table is partial and in-frame only. The sample records fewer than 100,000 clones, roughly 73% being singletons. Sample: PBMCs. The receptors originated from a male donor in good health and CMV-seropositive.

The chain carries TRBV9 and TRBJ1-2; no clear D. Germline lookup yields CDR1 SGDLS and CDR2 YYNGEE. V was trimmed by 0 bases and J by 7 bases, leaving 7 bases between them. This CDR3 region has 12 residues. CDR3 sequence: CASSVESSGYTF. As DNA, the CDR3 is TGTGCCAGCAGCGTAGAGTCCAGTGGCTACACCTTC.

This sequence joins TRBV29-1 and TRBJ2-1; 9 bases are shared with TRBD2. Trimming cost V 8 bases and J 2 bases; bases outside gene matches: 7. The germline CDR1 and CDR2 sequences are SQVTM and ANQGSEA. This CDR3 has 14 amino acids. In DNA, the CDR3 is TGCAGCTCACATTTAGCGGGGGCCTACAATGAGCAGTTCTTC. This gives the protein CSSHLAGAYNEQFF.

The chain recombines TRBV25-1 with TRBJ2-4, with 10 nucleotides matching TRBD1. V lost 3 bases to trimming and J lost 2 bases; unmatched junction nucleotides: 4. The CDR3 sequence is 16 residues long. CDR1 is MGHDK and CDR2 is SYGVNS in the germline V gene. For the CDR3, the DNA is TGTGCCAGCAGTGACCTGGACAGGGGGTCCAAAAACATTCAGTACTTC. It is translated as CASSDLDRGSKNIQYF.

In its sample, this clone was seen once. The chain has TRBV28 and TRBJ2-1; D remains ambiguous. The CDR3 consists of 13 residues. CDR1 MDHEN and CDR2 SYDVKM come from the germline V gene. V shed 3 bases and J shed 8 bases, with 11 bases lying between them. CDR3 in amino acids: CASSFIWAYEQFF. The DNA for the CDR3 is TGTGCCAGCAGTTTCATCTGGGCCTATGAGCAGTTCTTC.

The chain recombines TRBV6-1 with TRBJ2-7; TRBD2 aligns across 8 bases. There are 18 residues in the CDR3. V lost 4 bases, J lost 3 bases, and 17 bases stayed unmatched. CDR1 and CDR2 (germline): MNHNS, SASEGT. The chain's CDR3 is CASSVVVAGSSPLYEQYF. In nucleotides, the CDR3 is TGTGCCAGCAGTGTTGTGGTAGCGGGATCATCCCCCCTCTACGAGCAGTACTTC.

This clone was detected only a few times. The V call is TRBV18, the J call TRBJ1-1; D is perhaps TRBD1 (6 bases). V lost 1 base and J 3 bases, leaving 24 bases between the germline ends. Per germline, CDR1 KGHSH and CDR2 LQKENI. The CDR3 runs to 19 residues. CDR3 residues: CASSPLLGQGSRRDTEAFF. The CDR3 nucleotides read TGTGCCAGCTCACCACTCCTCGGGCAGGGGAGTCGACGGGACACTGAAGCTTTCTTT.

This sequence joins TRBV7-6 and TRBJ1-1; the D is unclear. Germline CDR1 and CDR2: SGHVS and FNYEAQ. This CDR3 spans 13 amino acids. Trimming left V 3 bases short and J 3 bases short, with 8 bases between. The CDR3 DNA sequence: TGTGCCAGCAGCTTCGGGGTGGACACTGAAGCTTTCTTT. This encodes CASSFGVDTEAFF. The variable domain in full, with the rest retrieved from reference TRBV7-6 and TRBJ1-1, is GAGVSQSPRYKVTKRGQDVALRCDPISGHVSLYWYRQALGQGPEFLTYFNYEAQQDKSGLPNDRFSAERPEGSISTLTIQRTEQRDSAMYRCASSFGVDTEAFFGQGTRLTVV.

The chain has TRBV5-1 and TRBJ2-1, with 9 bases identical to TRBD1. Trimming at V came to 0 bases and at J to 3 bases, leaving 4 bases not matched to a gene. Germline CDR1 reads SGHRS; CDR2 reads YFSETQ. This CDR3 has 16 residues. DNA of the CDR3: TGCGCCAGCAGCTTGGCCGGGACAGGGATCTACAATGAGCAGTTCTTC. It specifies CASSLAGTGIYNEQFF. Full variable domain (remainder filled in from reference TRBV5-1 and TRBJ2-1): KAGVTQTPRYLIKTRGQQVTLSCSPISGHRSVSWYQQTPGQGLQFLFEYFSETQRNKGNFPGRFSGRQFSNSRSEMNVSTLELGDSALYLCASSLAGTGIYNEQFFGPGTRLTVL.

This clone appeared a single time. This chain uses TRBV15 with TRBJ2-1, with TRBD1 matching over 10 bases. The CDR3 is 14 amino acids. The J segment lost 12 bases and the V segment lost 3 bases, leaving 8 bases of the junction unmatched. Germline CDR1 LNHNV, CDR2 YYDKDF (reference sequence). As DNA, the CDR3 is TGTGCCACCAGCAGTTCCGGGACAGGGGTGCTGCAGTTCTTC. Translating gives CATSSSGTGVLQFF. Complete variable domain (other parts from reference TRBV15 and TRBJ2-1): DAMVIQNPRYQVTQFGKPVTLSCSQTLNHNVMYWYQQKSSQAPKLLFHYYDKDFNNEADTPDNFQSRRPNTSFCFLDIRSPGLGDTAMYLCATSSSGTGVLQFFGPGTRLTVL.